This T cell receptor (beta chain) emerged from a study of blood T cell repertoires in COVID-19. Germline V lookup: CDR1 MNHEY, CDR2 SVGAGI. The CDR3 length is 15 residues. V shed 5 bases and J shed 4 bases, with 14 bases lying between them. How the authors handled the data: Estimates of nucleated cell counts were drawn from the amplification of reference gene primers. The repertoire was sequenced with immunoSEQ multiplex PCR; TCRdb's copy has only in-frame clones and lacks some. The V and J calls and clone size are taken from that table; D and trimming were inferred from the DNA. The sample consists of over 200,000 clones, approximately 89% of them appearing once.

The chain uses TRBV6-5 and TRBJ1-4, with D possibly matching TRBD1 (6 bases). The receptor was derived from a man aged 40-55 years who had recovered from COVID-19. Material: peripheral blood. CDR3 protein: CASSIQGFGNEKLFF. DNA of the CDR3: TGTGCCAGCAGTATACAGGGATTCGGTAATGAAAAACTGTTTTTT.